This TCR beta chain was identified in a study of T cell clonotyping in hematopoietic cell transplantation. Regarding the study as a whole: After transplant, recipient diversity fell while pathologically expanded clonotypes grew through day 180. At the given depth, recipient repertoires were over 95% de novo clonotypes.

After removal of 3 bases from V and 10 bases from J, the junction contained 10 bases not matched to a gene. Germline values: CDR1 SGHTS, CDR2 YDEGEE. The CDR3 has 14 amino acids. Of note for this clone: Its antigen remains unidentified.

Method: immunoSEQ multiplex PCR; TCRdb's copy keeps in-frame clones and lacks some. The sample lists approximately 9,000 clones, around 97% occurring once. Blood collection times were about day -28 and days 30, 100, 180 posttransplant. The V call is TRBV5-8, the J call TRBJ1-1, with TRBD1 matching 9 bases. Sequenced material: peripheral blood mononuclear cells, taken 100 days after allogeneic stem cell transplant. The TCR comes from a male patient aged 60 to 75 who had an allogeneic stem cell transplant from a related donor, so the T cells may come from the graft donor. Some clones in this sample may be carry-over from other donors' samples. As DNA, the CDR3 is TGTGCCAGCAGCTCCGGGACAGGGATTCGTGGAGCTTTCTTT. It codes for CASSSGTGIRGAFF.